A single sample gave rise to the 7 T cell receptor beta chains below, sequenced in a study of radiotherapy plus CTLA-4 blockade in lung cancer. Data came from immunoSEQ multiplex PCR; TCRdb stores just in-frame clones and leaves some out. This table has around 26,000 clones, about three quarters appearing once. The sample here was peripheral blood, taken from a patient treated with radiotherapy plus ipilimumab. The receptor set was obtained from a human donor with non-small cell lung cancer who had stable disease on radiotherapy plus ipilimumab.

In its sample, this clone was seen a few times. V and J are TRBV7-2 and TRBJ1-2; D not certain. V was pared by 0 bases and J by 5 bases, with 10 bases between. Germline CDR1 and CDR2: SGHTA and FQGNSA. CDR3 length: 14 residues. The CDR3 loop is CASSLAALKYGYTF. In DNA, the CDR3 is TGTGCCAGCAGCTTAGCCGCATTGAAGTATGGCTACACCTTC.

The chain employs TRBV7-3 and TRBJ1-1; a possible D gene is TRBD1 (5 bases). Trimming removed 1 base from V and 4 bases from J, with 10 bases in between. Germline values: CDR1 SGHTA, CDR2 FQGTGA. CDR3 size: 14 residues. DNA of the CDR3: TGTGCCAGCAGCTTAATAGGGGATTTCACTGAAGCTTTCTTT. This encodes CASSLIGDFTEAFF. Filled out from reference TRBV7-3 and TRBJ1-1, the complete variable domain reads GAGVSQTPSNKVTEKGKYVELRCDPISGHTALYWYRQSLGQGPEFLIYFQGTGAADDSGLPNDRFFAVRPEGSVSTLKIQRTERGDSAVYLCASSLIGDFTEAFFGQGTRLTVV.

CDR3 residues: CASSLEGGHGYTF. As DNA, the CDR3 is TGTGCCAGCAGCTTAGAAGGGGGACATGGCTACACCTTC. The J gene is TRBJ1-2, the V gene TRBV7-2; possibly TRBD1 for D (6 bases). Germline loops: CDR1 SGHTA, CDR2 FQGNSA. Trimming removed 1 base from V and 6 bases from J, with 9 bases in between. The CDR3 is 13 residues long.

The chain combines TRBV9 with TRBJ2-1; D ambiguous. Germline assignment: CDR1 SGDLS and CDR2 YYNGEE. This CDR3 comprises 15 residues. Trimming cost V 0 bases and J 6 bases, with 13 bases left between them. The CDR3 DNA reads TGTGCCAGCAGCGTAGCGAAAGACTGGGCCAATGAGCAGTTCTTC. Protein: CASSVAKDWANEQFF. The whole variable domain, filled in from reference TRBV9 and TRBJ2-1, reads DSGVTQTPKHLITATGQRVTLRCSPRSGDLSVYWYQQSLDQGLQFLIQYYNGEERAKGNILERFSAQQFPDLHSELNLSSLELGDSALYFCASSVAKDWANEQFFGPGTRLTVL.

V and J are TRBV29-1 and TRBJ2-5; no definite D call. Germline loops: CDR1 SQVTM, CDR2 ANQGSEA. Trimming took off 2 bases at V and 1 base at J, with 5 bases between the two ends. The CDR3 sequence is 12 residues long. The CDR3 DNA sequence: TGCAGCGTTGAATACACCCAAGAGACCCAGTACTTC. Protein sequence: CSVEYTQETQYF.

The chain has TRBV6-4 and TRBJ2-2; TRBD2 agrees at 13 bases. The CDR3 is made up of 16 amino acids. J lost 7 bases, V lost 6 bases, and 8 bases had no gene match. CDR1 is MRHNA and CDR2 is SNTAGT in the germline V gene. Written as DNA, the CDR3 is TGTGCCAGCAGCCGGACTAGCGGGAGCGGAGTCGGGGAGCTGTTTTTT. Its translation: CASSRTSGSGVGELFF.

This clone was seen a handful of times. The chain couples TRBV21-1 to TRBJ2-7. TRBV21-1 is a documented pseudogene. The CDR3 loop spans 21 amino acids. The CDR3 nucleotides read TGTGCCAGCAGCAAAACCCGGAGTTGGTGGTCTATAGGGTGGGATCCCTACGAGCAGTACTTC. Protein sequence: CASSKTRSWWSIGWDPYEQYF.